This is a list of T cell receptor beta chains from one sample in a study of blood T cell repertoires in COVID-19. The protocol was immunoSEQ multiplex PCR, while the TCRdb copy is restricted to in-frame clones and leaves out a portion. The top ten hold roughly a quarter of the sample, which has approximately 120,000 clones, 65% to 90% seen once. Material: peripheral blood. These receptors came from an elderly woman with acute or convalescent COVID-19. Each CDR3 is given with its conserved first and last residue. The D gene is left open where the match is weak. The size of a clone is reported for some rows only, either as once, few or many, or as a class for expanded clones.

cdr3_nt: TGTGCCAGCAGGGGGACAGGGAGTTCACCCCTCCACTTT
cdr3_aa: CASRGTGSSPLHF
clone_size: few
j_call: TRBJ1-6
v_call: TRBV2
d_call: TRBD1

cdr3_nt: TGTGCCAGCAAACGGGGAACTAACTATGGCTACACCTTC
cdr3_aa: CASKRGTNYGYTF
clone_size: NA
j_call: TRBJ1-2
v_call: TRBV6-5
d_call: NA

cdr3_nt: TGTGCCAGCAGCTTAGGGGACAGTGAAGCTTTCTTT
cdr3_aa: CASSLGDSEAFF
clone_size: many
j_call: TRBJ1-1
v_call: TRBV11-3
d_call: TRBD1

cdr3_nt: TGCGCCAGCAGCCAAGATATCAGACAAGCTGGAAACACCATATATTTT
cdr3_aa: CASSQDIRQAGNTIYF
clone_size: NA
j_call: TRBJ1-3
v_call: TRBV4-3
d_call: NA

cdr3_nt: TGTGCCAGCAGCCAACAAACCAGTAATTCACCCCTCCACTTT
cdr3_aa: CASSQQTSNSPLHF
clone_size: few
j_call: TRBJ1-6
v_call: TRBV3-1/TRBV3-2
d_call: NA

cdr3_nt: TGTGCCAGCTCACCAAACCCCGGGACAGGGTCCTTAAATTCACCCCTCCACTTT
cdr3_aa: CASSPNPGTGSLNSPLHF
clone_size: NA
j_call: TRBJ1-6
v_call: TRBV18
d_call: TRBD1

cdr3_nt: TGTGCCAGCAGCCAAGAGGGGGGGACGGCCGAGCAGTACTTC
cdr3_aa: CASSQEGGTAEQYF
clone_size: NA
j_call: TRBJ2-7
v_call: TRBV3-1/TRBV3-2
d_call: TRBD2

cdr3_nt: TGTGCCAGCAGTTTTTTTCCCTCTTCGGGTCAGCCCCAGCATTTT
cdr3_aa: CASSFFPSSGQPQHF
clone_size: NA
j_call: TRBJ1-5
v_call: TRBV27
d_call: NA

cdr3_nt: TGTGCCAGTAGTCCCGCGGACAGGGGCTACGAGCAGTACTTC
cdr3_aa: CASSPADRGYEQYF
clone_size: once
j_call: TRBJ2-7
v_call: TRBV19
d_call: TRBD1

cdr3_nt: TGTGCCACCAGCAGAGATACTACCGGCACTGAAGCTTTCTTT
cdr3_aa: CATSRDTTGTEAFF
clone_size: few
j_call: TRBJ1-1
v_call: TRBV15
d_call: NA

cdr3_nt: TGTGCCAGCAGCGAAAGACATCTTGGGAGAGCCGGGGAGCTGTTTTTT
cdr3_aa: CASSERHLGRAGELFF
clone_size: NA
j_call: TRBJ2-2
v_call: TRBV9
d_call: NA

cdr3_nt: TGTGCCAGCAGTCCCTTCGAGACCCAGTACTTC
cdr3_aa: CASSPFETQYF
clone_size: NA
j_call: TRBJ2-5
v_call: TRBV7-8
d_call: NA

cdr3_nt: TGTGCCAGCAGCGTAGGGCAGGGCAACACTGAAGCTTTCTTT
cdr3_aa: CASSVGQGNTEAFF
clone_size: NA
j_call: TRBJ1-1
v_call: TRBV9
d_call: NA

cdr3_nt: TGTGCCAGCAGTTTACAGGGGGGCTCCTATAATTCACCCCTCCACTTT
cdr3_aa: CASSLQGGSYNSPLHF
clone_size: NA
j_call: TRBJ1-6
v_call: TRBV27
d_call: TRBD1

cdr3_nt: TGTGCCAGCAGTGAAAATGCAGGGAACACCGGGGAGCTGTTTTTT
cdr3_aa: CASSENAGNTGELFF
clone_size: NA
j_call: TRBJ2-2
v_call: TRBV2
d_call: NA

cdr3_nt: TGTGCCAGCAGCCCAAGCTTGGACACTGAAGCTTTCTTT
cdr3_aa: CASSPSLDTEAFF
clone_size: NA
j_call: TRBJ1-1
v_call: TRBV5-5
d_call: NA

cdr3_nt: TGTGCCAGCAGCCTCCCGGGGGGGGGCCTGGAAGAGACCCAGTACTTC
cdr3_aa: CASSLPGGGLEETQYF
clone_size: NA
j_call: TRBJ2-5
v_call: TRBV3-1/TRBV3-2
d_call: TRBD2

cdr3_nt: TGTGCCATCCAAGCCCGTCTCGAGCAGTACTTC
cdr3_aa: CAIQARLEQYF
clone_size: many
j_call: TRBJ2-7
v_call: TRBV6-5
d_call: NA

cdr3_nt: TGTGCCAGCAGCTTGGTGGGAGCCCCTGAAGCTTTCTTT
cdr3_aa: CASSLVGAPEAFF
clone_size: NA
j_call: TRBJ1-1
v_call: TRBV5-4
d_call: NA

cdr3_nt: TGCGCCAGCAGCCAAGGGCACCACCGGGGGGGAAATACGCAGTATTTT
cdr3_aa: CASSQGHHRGGNTQYF
clone_size: NA
j_call: TRBJ2-3
v_call: TRBV4-1
d_call: TRBD2

cdr3_nt: TGTGCCAGCAGCCTCGGGACTAGCGTTGCGAACACCGGGGAGCTGTTTTTT
cdr3_aa: CASSLGTSVANTGELFF
clone_size: NA
j_call: TRBJ2-2
v_call: TRBV4-2
d_call: TRBD2

cdr3_nt: TGTGCCAGCAGTTCAAGCGGGCGGACTGAAGCTTTCTTT
cdr3_aa: CASSSSGRTEAFF
clone_size: once
j_call: TRBJ1-1
v_call: TRBV6-6
d_call: NA

cdr3_nt: TGTGCCAGCAGCCAAGATCCTGTGAGGCTAGCGGGGGGCTCTGGGGCCAACGTCCTGACTTTC
cdr3_aa: CASSQDPVRLAGGSGANVLTF
clone_size: NA
j_call: TRBJ2-6
v_call: TRBV4-2
d_call: TRBD2

cdr3_nt: TGCAGTGCTAGTCCGGGGGCCTACGAGCAGTACTTC
cdr3_aa: CSASPGAYEQYF
clone_size: few
j_call: TRBJ2-7
v_call: TRBV20-1
d_call: NA

cdr3_nt: TGTGCCAGCAGCTCACAGGGTTCGGGCACTGAAGCTTTCTTT
cdr3_aa: CASSSQGSGTEAFF
clone_size: few
j_call: TRBJ1-1
v_call: TRBV5-5
d_call: NA

cdr3_nt: TGCGCCAGCAGCTCAGGACACGTAGGGAAAGAGACCCAGTACTTC
cdr3_aa: CASSSGHVGKETQYF
clone_size: NA
j_call: TRBJ2-5
v_call: TRBV5-1
d_call: NA

cdr3_nt: TGTGCCAGCAGCCCATATCGGGGGACGAAGGCCGGGGAGCTGTTTTTT
cdr3_aa: CASSPYRGTKAGELFF
clone_size: NA
j_call: TRBJ2-2
v_call: TRBV11-1
d_call: NA